This is a list of T cell receptor beta chains from one sample in a study of OX40 agonist ivuxolimab in advanced cancers. The data were produced by immunoSEQ multiplex PCR, yet TCRdb's version contains in-frame clones alone and is incomplete. The sample has about 100,000 clones; just over 90% are singletons. Sequences were derived from CD4+ or CD8+ T cells sorted from blood, sampled in a trial of the OX40 agonist ivuxolimab. These receptor sequences come from an adult with an advanced solid tumor such as melanoma, head and neck, liver or kidney cancer. Both conserved end residues are part of each CDR3. D genes are given only for firm matches. The size entry is marked missing in some rows and otherwise reads once, few, many or a size class.

>TRBJ2-3|TRBV7-9|NA|NA
CASSLGSLFTDTQYF
TGTGCCAGCAGCTTAGGTTCTCTATTCACAGATACGCAGTATTTT
>TRBJ2-7|TRBV7-3|once|TRBD2
CASSFGTSGNSYEQYF
TGTGCCAGCAGCTTTGGGACTAGCGGGAACTCCTACGAGCAGTACTTC
>TRBJ2-7|TRBV7-2|NA|TRBD2
CASSLLAGGGEQYF
TGTGCCAGCAGCTTATTAGCGGGAGGAGGTGAGCAGTACTTC
>TRBJ2-1|TRBV7-9|NA|NA
CASSLAGAPNEQFF
TGTGCCAGCAGCTTAGCCGGGGCGCCCAATGAGCAGTTCTTC
>TRBJ2-6|TRBV5-1|NA|NA
CASSLGGSGANVLTF
TGCGCCAGCAGCTTGGGCGGCTCTGGGGCCAACGTCCTGACTTTC
>TRBJ2-5|TRBV15|NA|TRBD2
CATKSAGQTQYF
TGTGCCACCAAGTCAGCGGGGCAGACCCAGTACTTC
>TRBJ1-1|TRBV7-2|NA|NA
CASSLEQNTEAFF
TGTGCCAGCAGCTTAGAACAGAACACTGAAGCTTTCTTT
>TRBJ2-1|TRBV11-2|once|NA
CASSLDRTGLGSEQFF
TGTGCCAGCAGCTTAGATCGCACAGGTCTGGGAAGTGAGCAGTTCTTC
>TRBJ2-1|TRBV9|NA|TRBD2
CASSVDIAGLTFF
TGTGCCAGCAGCGTAGATATAGCGGGCCTGACGTTCTTC
>TRBJ1-5|TRBV19|NA|NA
CASSIARTNQPQHF
TGTGCCAGTAGTATAGCCCGAACCAATCAGCCCCAGCATTTT
>TRBJ1-1|TRBV7-3|NA|NA
CASSLNPDTEAFF
TGTGCCAGCAGCTTAAATCCGGACACTGAAGCTTTCTTT
>TRBJ2-1|TRBV7-8|NA|TRBD2
CASSPRTSGFSYNEQFF
TGTGCCAGCAGCCCACGGACTAGCGGTTTCTCCTACAATGAGCAGTTCTTC
>TRBJ2-7|TRBV5-6|NA|NA
CASSLRPTGTLFAQYF
TGTGCCAGCAGCTTGCGTCCCACAGGGACCCTCTTCGCGCAGTACTTC
>TRBJ2-2|TRBV28|NA|NA
CATHFGGAGGELFF
TGTGCCACCCATTTTGGGGGCGCCGGCGGGGAGCTGTTTTTT
>TRBJ1-5|TRBV19|NA|NA
CASSKIRGRNQPQHF
TGTGCCAGTAGTAAAATAAGGGGACGCAATCAGCCCCAGCATTTT
>TRBJ2-5|TRBV6-6|NA|NA
CAAVAAPQETQYF
TGTGCCGCCGTAGCGGCGCCTCAAGAGACCCAGTACTTC
>TRBJ2-3|TRBV5-6|NA|NA
CASSLGQGPDTQYF
TGTGCCAGCAGCTTGGGGCAGGGACCCGATACGCAGTATTTT
>TRBJ2-7|TRBV14|NA|TRBD2
CASSQTGLVYEQYF
TGTGCCAGCAGCCAAACGGGACTAGTTTACGAGCAGTACTTC
>TRBJ2-7|TRBV7-9|few|NA
CASSQQGYEQYF
TGTGCCAGCAGCCAACAGGGATACGAGCAGTACTTC
>TRBJ2-3|TRBV5-4|NA|TRBD1
CASSSALLLTGGSTDTQYF
TGTGCCAGCAGCTCAGCCTTACTCCTGACAGGGGGGAGCACAGATACGCAGTATTTT
>TRBJ1-5|TRBV7-2|NA|NA
CASSPGGGNQPQHF
TGTGCCAGCTCCCCGGGGGGCGGGAATCAGCCCCAGCATTTT
>TRBJ1-4|TRBV19|NA|NA
CASSIVLAEEKLFF
TGTGCCAGTAGTATAGTTCTGGCTGAGGAAAAACTGTTTTTT
>TRBJ1-4|TRBV7-8|NA|NA
CASSLIQGIGEKLFF
TGTGCCAGCAGCTTAATTCAGGGCATAGGTGAAAAACTGTTTTTT
>TRBJ1-5|TRBV6-1|once|NA
CASAAGQENQPQHF
TGTGCCAGCGCGGCGGGGCAGGAGAATCAGCCCCAGCATTTT
>TRBJ2-1|TRBV5-6|NA|TRBD2
CASSLYGRAGTDEQFF
TGTGCCAGCAGCTTGTACGGGAGGGCCGGAACGGATGAGCAGTTCTTC
>TRBJ2-3|TRBV5-1|NA|TRBD2
CASSRSGRARTDTQYF
TGCGCCAGCAGCAGGAGCGGGAGGGCCCGTACAGATACGCAGTATTTT
>TRBJ2-2|TRBV27|once|TRBD1
CASSPPGTGAGWGTGELFF
TGTGCCAGCAGTCCCCCCGGGACAGGGGCCGGATGGGGAACCGGGGAGCTGTTTTTT
>TRBJ1-1|TRBV5-4|NA|NA
CASSQKAGTTEAFF
TGTGCCAGCAGCCAGAAGGCAGGAACCACTGAAGCTTTCTTT
>TRBJ2-3|TRBV27|NA|TRBD2
CASSPLWTSGKSTDTQYF
TGTGCCAGCAGTCCCCTCTGGACTAGCGGGAAAAGCACAGATACGCAGTATTTT
>TRBJ2-2|TRBV4-1|NA|NA
CASSQGDTHTGELFF
TGCGCCAGCAGCCAAGGGGACACCCACACCGGGGAGCTGTTTTTT
>TRBJ1-1|TRBV18|NA|NA
CASSLFGMDTNTEAFF
TGTGCCAGCTCACTCTTCGGAATGGACACGAACACTGAAGCTTTCTTT
>TRBJ2-1|TRBV19|NA|NA
CASSIEGVSYNEQFF
TGTGCCAGTAGTATAGAAGGGGTTTCCTACAATGAGCAGTTCTTC
>TRBJ2-7|TRBV18|NA|TRBD2
CASSSGSYYEQYF
TGTGCCAGCTCAAGCGGGAGTTACTACGAGCAGTACTTC
>TRBJ2-3|TRBV5-1|NA|NA
CASSLWQVDTQYF
TGCGCCAGCAGCTTGTGGCAGGTAGATACGCAGTATTTT
>TRBJ2-1|TRBV11-2|NA|TRBD2
CASSKTLSGGNYNEQFF
TGTGCCAGCAGCAAGACCCTCAGCGGGGGAAACTACAATGAGCAGTTCTTC
>TRBJ2-5|TRBV7-2|NA|TRBD1
CASSKRDRGRETQYF
TGTGCCAGCAGCAAACGGGACAGGGGGCGAGAGACCCAGTACTTC
>TRBJ2-1|TRBV4-3|once|TRBD1
CASSQALRTGGANEQFF
TGCGCCAGCAGCCAAGCCCTAAGGACAGGGGGCGCGAATGAGCAGTTCTTC
>TRBJ2-5|TRBV28|NA|NA
CASSLPVEETQYF
TGTGCCAGCAGTTTACCCGTAGAAGAGACCCAGTACTTC
>TRBJ2-7|TRBV11-1|NA|NA
CASSLALGYEQYF
TGTGCCAGCAGCCTCGCCCTAGGGTACGAGCAGTACTTC
>TRBJ1-3|TRBV5-6|NA|TRBD1
CASRSGTAGNTIYF
TGTGCCAGCAGGTCCGGGACAGCTGGAAACACCATATATTTT
>TRBJ2-1|TRBV5-1|NA|NA
CASSSQGIGVNNEQFF
TGCGCCAGCAGCTCCCAGGGGATTGGGGTGAACAATGAGCAGTTCTTC
>TRBJ2-3|TRBV21-1|NA|NA
CASSKEGGSSSADTQYF
TGTGCCAGCAGCAAAGAAGGCGGGAGCTCGTCGGCAGATACGCAGTATTTT
>TRBJ2-3|TRBV18|NA|TRBD2
CASSPSRGRASGTDTQYF
TGTGCCAGCTCACCCTCCCGCGGGAGGGCCTCGGGCACAGATACGCAGTATTTT
>TRBJ2-2|TRBV28|NA|NA
CASSNPTGELFF
TGTGCCAGCAGTAACCCTACCGGGGAGCTGTTTTTT
>TRBJ1-6|TRBV9|NA|NA
CASSWGGNSPLHF
TGTGCCAGCAGCTGGGGCGGGAACTCACCCCTCCACTTT
>TRBJ2-5|TRBV28|NA|NA
CASSRSVGARTQYF
TGTGCCAGCAGCCGATCCGTGGGGGCAAGAACCCAGTACTTC
>TRBJ2-5|TRBV7-8|NA|NA
CASSLAPVQKETQYF
TGTGCCAGCAGCTTAGCGCCCGTCCAGAAGGAGACCCAGTACTTC
>TRBJ2-2|TRBV11-3|NA|NA
CASSLEGAGELFF
TGTGCCAGCAGCTTGGAAGGAGCCGGGGAGCTGTTTTTT
>TRBJ2-5|TRBV6-1|NA|NA
CASRPSRSRETQYF
TGTGCCAGCAGGCCTTCCAGGAGTCGGGAGACCCAGTACTTC
>TRBJ2-7|TRBV6-1|NA|TRBD2
CASSSGLGYEQYF
TGTGCCAGCAGTTCCGGACTAGGCTACGAGCAGTACTTC
>TRBJ2-3|TRBV6-5|NA|TRBD2
CASRLAGITDTQYF
TGTGCCAGCAGGCTAGCGGGTATCACAGATACGCAGTATTTT
>TRBJ1-2|TRBV18|NA|TRBD1
CASSPTGGQGDYGYTF
TGTGCCAGCTCACCTACCGGGGGACAGGGGGACTATGGCTACACCTTC
>TRBJ1-2|TRBV25-1|NA|TRBD1
CASSESQGGAYGYTF
TGTGCCAGCAGTGAAAGTCAGGGGGGCGCCTATGGCTACACCTTC
>TRBJ2-7|TRBV28|NA|TRBD2
CASRTSGTYEQYF
TGTGCCAGCAGGACTAGCGGGACCTACGAGCAGTACTTC
>TRBJ2-7|TRBV11-2|NA|NA
CASSLAGTYEQYF
TGTGCCAGCAGCTTAGCCGGAACCTACGAGCAGTACTTC
>TRBJ1-5|TRBV7-8|NA|TRBD1
CASSVRDRDSNQPQHF
TGTGCCAGCAGCGTCCGGGACAGGGATAGCAATCAGCCCCAGCATTTT
>TRBJ2-5|TRBV7-9|NA|TRBD2
CASSLGLAGETQYF
TGTGCCAGCAGCTTGGGACTAGCGGGAGAGACCCAGTACTTC
>TRBJ1-5|TRBV4-3|NA|NA
CASSQDPQGFQPQHF
TGCGCCAGCAGCCAAGATCCCCAGGGTTTCCAGCCCCAGCATTTT
>TRBJ2-7|TRBV27|NA|TRBD2
CAITYSFVAGIYEQYF
TGTGCCATTACCTATTCCTTCGTAGCGGGAATCTACGAGCAGTACTTC